The 10 T cell receptor beta chains given below trace back to one sample, sequenced in a study of blood T cell repertoires in COVID-19. The method was immunoSEQ multiplex PCR; TCRdb's version includes in-frame clones alone and lacks a portion of them. The sample has roughly 160,000 clones; 70% to 90% are singletons. The sequencing sample was made of peripheral blood. The receptors shown here come from a man aged 18 to 29 with acute or convalescent COVID-19.

This rearrangement joins TRBV27 to TRBJ1-4, with D perhaps TRBD1 (5 bases). Germline V gene lookup returns CDR1 MNHEY and CDR2 SMNVEV (reference sequence). CDR3 size: 17 residues. Trimming took off 0 bases at V and 0 bases at J, with 11 bases between the two ends. The CDR3 DNA follows: TGTGCCAGCAGTTTATCGATGACAGTAGCAACTAATGAAAAACTGTTTTTT. It encodes CASSLSMTVATNEKLFF.

The genes are TRBV5-1 and TRBJ1-2; 11 nucleotides match TRBD1. Germline V gene sequence: CDR1 SGHRS, CDR2 YFSETQ. This CDR3 contains 14 residues. J lost 7 bases, V lost 4 bases, and 6 bases had no gene match. CDR3 protein: CASSQGQGAGGYTF. The CDR3 DNA sequence: TGCGCCAGCAGCCAAGGACAGGGGGCAGGTGGCTACACCTTC.

This clone was seen only a few times. The chain uses TRBV5-1 and TRBJ2-7, with TRBD1 matching 10 bases. This CDR3 region has 14 residues. Trimming took 4 bases from V and 4 from J; bases not matched to a gene: 5. Germline assignment: CDR1 SGHRS and CDR2 YFSETQ. The CDR3 nucleotides read TGCGCCAGCAGCGGCAGACAGGGGGCTTACGAGCAGTACTTC. It is translated as CASSGRQGAYEQYF. Complete variable domain (other parts from reference TRBV5-1 and TRBJ2-7): KAGVTQTPRYLIKTRGQQVTLSCSPISGHRSVSWYQQTPGQGLQFLFEYFSETQRNKGNFPGRFSGRQFSNSRSEMNVSTLELGDSALYLCASSGRQGAYEQYFGPGTRLTVT.

This chain connects TRBV10-2 to TRBJ1-6, with D unclear. The CDR3 is 12 amino acids. V shed 2 bases and J shed 10 bases, with 6 bases lying between them. The germline V gene has CDR1 WSHSY and CDR2 SAAADI. CDR3 sequence (DNA): TGCGCCAGCAGTGAGCCCCTATCACCCCTCCACTTT. It encodes CASSEPLSPLHF.

This clone appeared a few times. This chain joins TRBV19 and TRBJ1-4; the D gene is possibly TRBD1 (5 bases). CDR1 is LNHDA and CDR2 is SQIVND in the germline V gene (reference sequence). The CDR3 contains 14 residues. Trimming stripped 5 bases from V and 3 bases from J, with 10 bases between. The CDR3 is CASSSRVPNEKLFF. CDR3 DNA: TGTGCCAGTAGTTCCAGGGTTCCTAATGAAAAACTGTTTTTT.

This rearrangement joins TRBV14 to TRBJ1-2; TRBD1 matches 9 bases. The germline V gene encodes CDR1 SGHDN and CDR2 FVKESK. This CDR3 region has 17 residues. The V gene end was trimmed by 3 bases and the J gene end by 2 bases; junction bases not matched to a gene: 10. In DNA, the CDR3 is TGTGCCAGCAGCCAGTACCGGGACAGGGAGGAGAACTATGGCTACACCTTC. It is translated as CASSQYRDREENYGYTF. Together with reference TRBV14 and TRBJ1-2, the CDR3 gives the full variable domain: EAGVTQFPSHSVIEKGQTVTLRCDPISGHDNLYWYRRVMGKEIKFLLHFVKESKQDESGMPNNRFLAERTGGTYSTLKVQPAELEDSGVYFCASSQYRDREENYGYTFGSGTRLTVV.

The genes are TRBV27 and TRBJ2-3; no clear D gene. Trimming pared 2 bases from V and 2 bases from J, leaving 8 bases between. From germline, CDR1 is MNHEY and CDR2 SMNVEV (reference sequence). The CDR3 runs to 14 residues. In DNA, the CDR3 is TGTGCCAGCAGTTTAAACTTTCTCACAGATACGCAGTATTTT. This encodes CASSLNFLTDTQYF.

The sample holds one count of this clone. The CDR3 nucleotides are TGTGCCAGCAGTATTTCAGGGAACACCGGGGAGCTGTTTTTT. It codes for CASSISGNTGELFF. The chain couples TRBV2 to TRBJ2-2; D call uncertain. Germline lookup yields CDR1 SNHLY and CDR2 FYNNEI. The CDR3 contains 14 residues. Trimming left V 5 bases short and J 1 base short, with 8 bases between.

The chain uses TRBV19 and TRBJ1-1; maybe TRBD1 (5 bases). CDR3 size: 15 residues. CDR1 is LNHDA, CDR2 SQIVND, per germline (reference sequence). Deletions cut 7 bases from V and 0 bases from J, with 15 bases between. CDR3 sequence (DNA): TGTGCCAGTAAACATCCGACAGATTTGAACACTGAAGCTTTCTTT. It yields the protein CASKHPTDLNTEAFF.

The chain joins TRBV11-2 to TRBJ2-5; the match to TRBD1 covers 8 bases. The CDR3 has 14 residues. Germline loops: CDR1 SGHAT, CDR2 FQNNGV. V shed 4 bases and J 1 base; nucleotides not matched to a gene: 2. The CDR3 DNA reads as TGTGCCAGCAGCTCGGACAGGGTCCAAGAGACCCAGTACTTC. This encodes CASSSDRVQETQYF.